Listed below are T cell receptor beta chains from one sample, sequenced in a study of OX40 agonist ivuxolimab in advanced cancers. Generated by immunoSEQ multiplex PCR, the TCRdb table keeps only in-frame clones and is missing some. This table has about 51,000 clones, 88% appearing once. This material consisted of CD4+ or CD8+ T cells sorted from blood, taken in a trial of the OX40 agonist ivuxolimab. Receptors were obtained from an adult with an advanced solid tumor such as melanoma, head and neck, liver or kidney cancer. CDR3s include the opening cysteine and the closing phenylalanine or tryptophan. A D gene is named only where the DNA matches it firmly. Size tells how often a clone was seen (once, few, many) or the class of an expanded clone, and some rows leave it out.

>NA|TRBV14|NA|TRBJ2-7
TGTGCCAGCAGCCAAAGCGGTGGGAGCTCCTACGAGCAGTACTTC
CASSQSGGSSYEQYF
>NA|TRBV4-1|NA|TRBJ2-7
TGCGCCAGCAGCCCCCAGGACCTAGTTGCTTTCCACGAGCAGTACTTC
CASSPQDLVAFHEQYF
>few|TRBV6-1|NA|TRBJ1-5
TGTGCCAGCATCCCGATGGGGGGAACGGGTCAGCCCCAGCATTTT
CASIPMGGTGQPQHF
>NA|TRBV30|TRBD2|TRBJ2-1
TGTGCCGGGTTTAACGGGACTAGCGGGGAGGTGAAGGATGAGCAGTTCTTC
CAGFNGTSGEVKDEQFF
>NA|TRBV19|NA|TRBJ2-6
TGTGCCAGTAGGTCGGCTGGGGCCAACGTCCTGACTTTC
CASRSAGANVLTF
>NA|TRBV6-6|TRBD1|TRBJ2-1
TGTGCCAGCAGTTACAGTGGTAAGGGGGCGAACAATGAGCAGTTCTTC
CASSYSGKGANNEQFF
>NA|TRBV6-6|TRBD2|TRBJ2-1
TGTGCCAGCAGTGTCCTACTAGCGGGGGGGCCTTATGAGCAGTTCTTC
CASSVLLAGGPYEQFF
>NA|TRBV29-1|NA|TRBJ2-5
TGCAGCGTTGCGTCGGGGCAAGAGACCCAGTACTTC
CSVASGQETQYF
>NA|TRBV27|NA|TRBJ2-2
TGTGCCAGCAGTTCTTTGAGGGCCGGCACCGGGGAGCTGTTTTTT
CASSSLRAGTGELFF
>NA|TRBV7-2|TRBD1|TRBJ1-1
TGTGCCAGCAGCTCGCGGGTGGGACAGGGAAACACTGAAGCTTTCTTT
CASSSRVGQGNTEAFF
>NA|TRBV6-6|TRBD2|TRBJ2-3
TGTGCCAGCAGCCTGGGGGGGGACGATACGCAGTATTTT
CASSLGGDDTQYF
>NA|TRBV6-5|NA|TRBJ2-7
TGTGCCAGCAGTTACAATTCGGACTACTCCTACGAGCAGTACTTC
CASSYNSDYSYEQYF
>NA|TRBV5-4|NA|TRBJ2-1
TGTGCCAGCAGCTTGGGTATCGCCGCGTCCGATGAGCAGTTCTTC
CASSLGIAASDEQFF
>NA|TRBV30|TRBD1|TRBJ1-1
TGTGCCTGTAAGACAGGGGGCGTAACTGAAGCTTTCTTT
CACKTGGVTEAFF
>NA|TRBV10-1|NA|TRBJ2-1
TGCGCCAGCAGTGATGTCTATATGGAGCAGTTCTTC
CASSDVYMEQFF
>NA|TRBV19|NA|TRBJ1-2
TGTGCCAGTAGAAAGGACAGAACTCACTATGGCTACACCTTC
CASRKDRTHYGYTF
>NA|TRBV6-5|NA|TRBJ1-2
TGTGCCAGTGGGACCGCTGACTATGGCTACACCTTC
CASGTADYGYTF
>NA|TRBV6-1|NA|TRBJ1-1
TGTGCCAGTGCGGGGGTTAAAAATGAAGCTTTCTTT
CASAGVKNEAFF
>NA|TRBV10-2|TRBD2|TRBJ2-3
TGCGCCAGCAGTGAGTCGACTAGCGGGAGGGCAGATACGCAGTATTTT
CASSESTSGRADTQYF
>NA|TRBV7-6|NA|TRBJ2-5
TGTGCCAGCAGTTCTCTAAGGGCAGGGTCAGAGACCCAGTACTTC
CASSSLRAGSETQYF
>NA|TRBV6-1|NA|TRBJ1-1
TGTGCCAGCAGTCAAAGACAGGTAAAGAACACTGAAGCTTTCTTT
CASSQRQVKNTEAFF
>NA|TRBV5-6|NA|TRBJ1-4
TGTGCCAGCACCCGGGGGCAGGAGAGCGAAAAACTGTTTTTT
CASTRGQESEKLFF
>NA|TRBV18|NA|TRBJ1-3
TGTGCCAGCTCACCAGCCAACGCTGGAAACACCATATATTTT
CASSPANAGNTIYF
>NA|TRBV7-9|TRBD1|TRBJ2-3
TGTGCCAGCAGCTCAAGGGGGCCAGATACGCAGTATTTT
CASSSRGPDTQYF
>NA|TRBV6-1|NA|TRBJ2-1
TGTGCCAGCAGGACAGGACTTTTGTACAATGAGCAGTTCTTC
CASRTGLLYNEQFF
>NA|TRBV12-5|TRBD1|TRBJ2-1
TGTGCTAGTGGTTTGGTAAAATCAGGGACAGCTGACAATGAGCAGTTCTTC
CASGLVKSGTADNEQFF
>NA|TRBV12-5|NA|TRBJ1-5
TGTGCTAGTGGTTTGGGCCCTAATCAGCCCCAGCATTTT
CASGLGPNQPQHF
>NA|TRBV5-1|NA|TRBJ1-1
TGCGCCAGCAGCTCAGGGGTCTGGCACACTGAAGCTTTCTTT
CASSSGVWHTEAFF
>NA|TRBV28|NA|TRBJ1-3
TGTGCCAGCAGAAGCCCGGCCCCAAGATCTGGAAACACCATATATTTT
CASRSPAPRSGNTIYF
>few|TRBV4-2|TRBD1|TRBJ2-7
TGTGCCAGCAGCCAACAGGGGGCCGAGCAGTACTTC
CASSQQGAEQYF
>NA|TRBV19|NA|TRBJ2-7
TGTGCCAGTAGTATGGGCGGCGTCGACGAGCAGTACTTC
CASSMGGVDEQYF
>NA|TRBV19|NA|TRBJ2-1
TGTGCCAGTAGAAGCCCGGGGGCTGGTAACAATGAGCAGTTCTTC
CASRSPGAGNNEQFF
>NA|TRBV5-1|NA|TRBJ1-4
TGCGCCAGCATGGGAGGGTTAGCTGGTAATGAAAAACTGTTTTTT
CASMGGLAGNEKLFF
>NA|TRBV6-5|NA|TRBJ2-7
TGTGCCAGCAGAACCCGAGGGGCTGGAATCTACGAGCAGTACTTC
CASRTRGAGIYEQYF
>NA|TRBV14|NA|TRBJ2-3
TGTGCCAGCAGCCAGGCGCCAGGAGGTACGCAGTATTTT
CASSQAPGGTQYF
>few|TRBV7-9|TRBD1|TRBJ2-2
TGTGCCAGCAGTTCGGGACAGACTGCGAACACCGGGGAGCTGTTTTTT
CASSSGQTANTGELFF
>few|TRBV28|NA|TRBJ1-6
TGTGCCAGCAGCCGGGGGGGAAGTCCGTCACCCCTCCACTTT
CASSRGGSPSPLHF
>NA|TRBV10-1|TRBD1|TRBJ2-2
TGCGCCAGCAGTGAGTCTAGGGGGCCCGCCTCCACCGGGGAGCTGTTTTTT
CASSESRGPASTGELFF
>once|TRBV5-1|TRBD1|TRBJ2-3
TGCGCCAGCAGCTTAGGGACAGGAGGAGATACGCAGTATTTT
CASSLGTGGDTQYF
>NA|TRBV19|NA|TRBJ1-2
TGTGCCAGTAGTATTATGTATGGCTACACCTTC
CASSIMYGYTF
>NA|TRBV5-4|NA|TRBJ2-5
TGTGCCAGCAGCGCTATTGAGGGGACCCAGTACTTC
CASSAIEGTQYF
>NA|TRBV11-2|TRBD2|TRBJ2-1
TGTGCCAGCAGCACGACCTCTAGCGGCTCCTACAATGAGCAGTTCTTC
CASSTTSSGSYNEQFF
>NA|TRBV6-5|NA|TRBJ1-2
TGTGCCGTCCAGAAATTTAACTATGGCTACACCTTC
CAVQKFNYGYTF
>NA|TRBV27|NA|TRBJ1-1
TGTGCCAGCAGTCTGACCGTGGGGGTCTATACTGAAGCTTTCTTT
CASSLTVGVYTEAFF
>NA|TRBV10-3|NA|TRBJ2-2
TGTGCCACGGGGGGGCAGGGGGACACCGGGGAGCTGTTTTTT
CATGGQGDTGELFF
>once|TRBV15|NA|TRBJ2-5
TGTGCCACCAGCAGTTGGGCGGGGATCCAAGAGACCCAGTACTTC
CATSSWAGIQETQYF